The source of this T cell receptor (beta chain) is a study of spatial heterogeneity in lung cancer (dated by TCRdb to the late 2010s). Regarding the study in general: Beta-chain transcripts were consistently detected in greater numbers than alpha-chain transcripts, which likely reflects a higher abundance of beta-chain transcripts. In the raw uncorrected reads, each unique combination of TCR and UMI appeared more than ten times on average. In non-small cell lung cancer, the study made a quantitative comparison of TCR alpha and beta repertoires among multiple tumor regions, matched nontumor lung and blood. Nonsynonymous mutation counts, determined by whole-exome sequencing of tumor tissue, were related to TCR repertoire features. Both alpha and beta chains were TCR-sequenced in approximately 220 tumor regions, 64 matched nontumor lung samples and 45 to 60 PBMC samples obtained at surgery. The full study reports these points: Additional single-cell paired TCR alpha and beta sequencing was considered necessary to confirm, at a functional level, the hypothesis that regional TCRs recognize regional mutations. Ubiquitous expanded tumor TCRs were detected in blood more often at tumor resection than at routine follow-up.

This clonotype was seen repeatedly, ten times or more. Its target antigen remains unknown. One base away there is no much larger clone; base qualities are not given. The CDR3 holds 15 amino acids from the cysteine to the phenylalanine. Just the 45-base CDR3 DNA is kept, in frame starting at base 1. CDR1 and CDR2 were assigned from the germline V gene as LGHNA and YSLEER. V gives up 0 bases and J gives up 7 bases, and the segment between their germline ends measures 14 bases. The sample's time point, from its label and the paper: sample taken at primary tumor resection. TCR sequencing used whole RNA extracted from tumor and nontumor lung tissue, or from cryopreserved PBMC samples, without cell sorting. The donors were some 76 patients from the lung TRACERx cohort who had early-stage, untreated non-small cell lung cancer. A patient was chosen for TCR sequencing only when enough RNA was available from at least two tumor regions.

Library preparation employed 5' RACE. Sequencing instrument: NextSeq 500. In the TCR library protocol, a unique molecular identifier was attached to each TCR cDNA molecule so that PCR and sequencing errors could be corrected. As for the original processing: Decombinator tools were used for TCR identification, UMI-based error correction and CDR3 extraction. TCRs above a frequency of 2 per 1,000, corresponding to the top 1% of the tumor frequency distribution, were defined as expanded. Renyi diversity was computed with the R vegan package after each repertoire had been subsampled 100 times to 5,000 TCRs. CDR3 similarity networks were constructed using string-kernel similarity of amino acid triplets, with links drawn between CDR3s whose pairwise similarity was above 0.82. TCRdb passed the public sequencing reads through fastp at Q25 and MiXCR, retaining productive beta sequences. All rows with the same CDR3 protein become a single entry with the most common DNA and genes. The V and J calls shown here were made by TCRdb, not taken from the authors' results. The sample has roughly 49,000 distinct CDR3 sequences on record, around 6.7% of them singletons. Of the sample, 2.9% falls within the top ten clones.

This TCR derives from a female donor with early-stage non-small cell lung cancer. This chain joins TRBV4-3 to TRBJ2-3; the best D guess is TRBD2, with 5 bases matching. The sample here was PBMCs, taken at surgery. The CDR3 reads CASSQDLTGMNTQYF. The DNA reads TGCGCCAGCAGCCAAGACCTTACGGGGATGAATACGCAGTATTTT.